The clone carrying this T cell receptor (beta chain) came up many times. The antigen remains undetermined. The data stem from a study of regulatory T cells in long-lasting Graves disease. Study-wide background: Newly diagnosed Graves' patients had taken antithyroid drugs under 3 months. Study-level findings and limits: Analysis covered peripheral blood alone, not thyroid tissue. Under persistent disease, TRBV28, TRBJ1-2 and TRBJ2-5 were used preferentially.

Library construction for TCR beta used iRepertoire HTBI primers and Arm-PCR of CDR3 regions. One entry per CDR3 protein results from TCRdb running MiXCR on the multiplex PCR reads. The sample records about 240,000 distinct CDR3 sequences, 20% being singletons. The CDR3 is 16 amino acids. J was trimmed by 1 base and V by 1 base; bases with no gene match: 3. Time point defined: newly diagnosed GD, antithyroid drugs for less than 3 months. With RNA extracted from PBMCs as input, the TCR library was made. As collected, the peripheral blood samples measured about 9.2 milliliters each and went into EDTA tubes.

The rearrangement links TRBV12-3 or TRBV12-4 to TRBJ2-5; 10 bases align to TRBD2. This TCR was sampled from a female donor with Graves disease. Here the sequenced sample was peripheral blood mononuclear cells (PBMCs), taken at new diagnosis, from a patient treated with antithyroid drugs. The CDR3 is CASSLEAGGFQETQYF. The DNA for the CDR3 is TGTGCCAGCAGTTTAGAAGCGGGGGGGTTCCAAGAGACCCAGTACTTC.